This TCR beta chain was retrieved from a study of T cell responses to AZD1222 COVID-19 vaccine. Study overall: Some second doses came at about 4 weeks and others at about 12 weeks; these were pooled. Study-level findings and limits: Only a handful of AZD1222 recipients tested seropositive at baseline. The repertoires were collected only after the peak T cell response.

Concerning this clone: Its matching antigen is unknown.

The protocol was immunoSEQ multiplex PCR, while the TCRdb copy is restricted to in-frame clones and leaves out a portion. The sample lists 100,000 or so clones; nearly 90% were seen once. CDR1 is SGDLS, CDR2 YYNGEE, per germline. Trimming removed 0 bases at V and 3 bases at J, with 4 bases between. This CDR3 comprises 13 residues. The chain uses TRBV9 and TRBJ2-1; D is ambiguous. The sample here was peripheral blood, taken on day 0 of AZD1222 vaccination. The sequence came from an adult in good health. DNA of the CDR3: TGTGCCAGCAGCGTAGGGGTCTACAATGAGCAGTTCTTC. Translating it yields CASSVGVYNEQFF.